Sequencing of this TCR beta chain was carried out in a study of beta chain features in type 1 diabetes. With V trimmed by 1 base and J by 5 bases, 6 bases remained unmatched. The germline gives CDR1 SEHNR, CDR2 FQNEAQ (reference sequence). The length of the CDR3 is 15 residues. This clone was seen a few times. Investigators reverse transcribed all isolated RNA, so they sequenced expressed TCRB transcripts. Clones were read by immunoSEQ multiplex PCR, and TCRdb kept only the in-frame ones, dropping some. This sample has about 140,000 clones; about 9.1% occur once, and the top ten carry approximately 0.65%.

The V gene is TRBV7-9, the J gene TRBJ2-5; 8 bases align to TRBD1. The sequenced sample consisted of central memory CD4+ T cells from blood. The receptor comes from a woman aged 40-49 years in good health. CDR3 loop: CASSLGDRPPETQYF. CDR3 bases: TGTGCCAGCAGCTTAGGGGACAGGCCACCGGAGACCCAGTACTTC. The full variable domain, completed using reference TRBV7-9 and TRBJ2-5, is DTGVSQNPRHKITKRGQNVTFRCDPISEHNRLYWYRQTLGQGPEFLTYFQNEAQLEKSRLLSDRFSAERPKGSFSTLEIQRTEQGDSAMYLCASSLGDRPPETQYFGPGTRLLVL.